These 9 T cell receptor beta chains originate from one sample sequenced in a study of CD8+CD57+ T cells in acquired aplastic anemia. Using genomic DNA as the template, TCR beta VDJ and CDR3 profiling was carried out. TCRdb ran MiXCR on the reads and lists one entry per CDR3 protein. The sample shows 150,000 or so distinct CDR3 sequences, 40% to 55% of them seen only once. For sequencing, patients were chosen who had shown expansion of CD8+CD57+ cells by flow cytometry. Sequencing input: sorted CD4+, CD8+, or CD8+CD57+ T cells (not recorded which) from PBMCs. The receptors were gathered from a human donor with aplastic anemia.

The gene calls are TRBV10-1 and TRBJ2-1; 7 nucleotides match TRBD2. Trimming removed 8 bases from V and 3 bases from J; junction bases left unmatched: 10. The CDR3 extends over 15 amino acids. The germline gives CDR1 WNHNN, CDR2 SYGVQD (reference sequence). The chain's CDR3 is CASFTGTTCYNEQFF. Here the CDR3 DNA reads TGCGCCAGCTTTACCGGGACTACTTGCTACAATGAGCAGTTCTTC.

In this sample, this clonotype turned up many times. This chain connects TRBV7-8 to TRBJ1-2; 8 bases fit TRBD1. The CDR3 length is 12 residues. The germline V gene encodes CDR1 SGHVS and CDR2 FQNEAQ. V was clipped by 7 bases and J by 6 bases; unmatched bases: 4. DNA of the CDR3: TGTGCCAGCACAGGGGGCGCAGATGGCTACACCTTC. This sequence encodes CASTGGADGYTF.

Many counts were recorded for this clonotype. This sequence joins TRBV4-1 and TRBJ1-3, with a possible D match to TRBD1 (6 bases). V lost 3 bases to trimming and J lost 3 bases, with 15 bases between them. The CDR3 runs to 16 residues. Germline assignment: CDR1 MGHRA and CDR2 YSYEKL. This CDR3 reads CASSQGSGVGGNTIYF. The DNA of the CDR3 is TGCGCCAGCAGCCAGGGATCAGGGGTTGGTGGAAACACCATATATTTT.

V gene TRBV24-1 combines with J gene TRBJ2-3; D gene ambiguous. There are 13 residues in the CDR3. V was shortened by 0 bases and J by 5 bases, with 5 bases between the two germline ends. CDR1 is KGHDR, CDR2 SFDVKD, per germline. CDR3 sequence: CATSDLDGDTQYF. For the CDR3, the DNA is TGTGCCACCAGTGATTTGGACGGAGATACGCAGTATTTT.

The chain recombines TRBV24-1 with TRBJ2-1; 10 nucleotides align to TRBD2. CDR3 length: 15 amino acids. Unmatched junction bases numbered 9, after V lost 5 bases and J lost 9 bases. The germline V gene has CDR1 KGHDR and CDR2 SFDVKD. CDR3 coding DNA: TGTGCCACCAGTGGCCAACTAGCGGGATCTTCTGAGCAGTTCTTC. Its protein is CATSGQLAGSSEQFF.

For the CDR3, the DNA is TGTGCCAGTTCCGAAATCATGAACACTGAAGCTTTCTTT. It encodes CASSEIMNTEAFF. The rearrangement joins TRBV19 to TRBJ1-1, with D uncertain. Germline loops: CDR1 LNHDA, CDR2 SQIVND (reference sequence). V was cut by 8 bases and J by 0 bases, with 10 bases left in between. The CDR3 spans 13 residues. The full variable domain, with the rest looked up from reference TRBV19 and TRBJ1-1, is DGGITQSPKYLFRKEGQNVTLSCEQNLNHDAMYWYRQDPGQGLRLIYYSQIVNDFQKGDIAEGYSVSREKKESFPLTVTSAQKNPTAFYLCASSEIMNTEAFFGQGTRLTVV.

The rearrangement links TRBV7-8 to TRBJ2-7; no definite D call. Germline loops: CDR1 SGHVS, CDR2 FQNEAQ. The CDR3 has 15 amino acids. The V end lost 6 bases, the J end lost 0 bases, and 15 bases lay between the germline ends. CDR3 bases: TGTGCCAGCAGTTCTCCGACACGAGGCTCCTACGAGCAGTACTTC. Encoded protein: CASSSPTRGSYEQYF.

This clonotype has at least ten counts. V usage is TRBV6-1 and J usage is TRBJ1-3; 7 bases fit TRBD1. The CDR3 spans 15 residues. The V and J ends lost 8 bases and 7 bases, in that order; junction bases with no gene match: 14. Germline assignment: CDR1 MNHNS and CDR2 SASEGT. Here the CDR3 reads CASAKGGDVTNTIYF. CDR3 DNA sequence: TGTGCCAGCGCTAAAGGGGGCGACGTAACTAACACCATATATTTT.

This rearrangement joins TRBV10-3 to TRBJ2-5; perhaps TRBD1 as D (6 bases). Trimming took off 5 bases at V and 10 bases at J, with 14 bases between the two ends. The CDR3 is 12 residues long. The germline gives CDR1 ENHRY, CDR2 SYGVKD. The CDR3: CAISSAPGDQYF. The CDR3 region has the DNA TGTGCCATCAGTAGCGCGCCAGGGGACCAGTACTTC.